Below, 12 T cell receptor beta chains from the same sample are listed, as sequenced in a study of early T cells in non-severe SARS-CoV-2 infection. A single record per CDR3 protein comes from TCRdb applying MiXCR to the 5' RACE reads. The sample yields about 77,000 distinct CDR3 sequences, around 8.7% seen once. The sequencing input was whole blood. The receptors stem from an adult who was a healthcare worker with PCR-confirmed SARS-CoV-2 infection or an uninfected control (not recorded which).

The V gene is TRBV3-1, the J gene TRBJ2-1, with D perhaps TRBD1 or TRBD2 (7 bases each). The CDR3 spans 17 residues. Deletions cut 3 bases from V and 3 bases from J, with 18 bases between. Germline V gives CDR1 LGHDT, CDR2 YNNKEL (reference sequence). CDR3 sequence: CASSHGQGEGVYNEQFF. The CDR3 DNA follows: TGTGCCAGCAGCCATGGCCAGGGGGAGGGGGTCTACAATGAGCAGTTCTTC.

In its sample, this clonotype ranks as medium-sized. The rearrangement joins TRBV6-2 or TRBV6-3 to TRBJ2-7; 7 nucleotides align to TRBD2. The ends lost 8 bases at V and 6 bases at J; junction bases unmatched: 10. Germline values: CDR1 MNHEY, CDR2 SVGEGT. The CDR3 is made up of 13 amino acids. The CDR3 DNA sequence: TGTGCCAGCGGCGGGAGTGACCTGGGCGAGCAGTACTTC. Protein sequence: CASGGSDLGEQYF.

This chain joins TRBV19 and TRBJ2-7; 13 positions match TRBD2. The CDR3 totals 15 residues. With V trimmed by 3 bases and J by 2 bases, 1 base remained unmatched. Germline loops: CDR1 LNHDA, CDR2 SQIVND (reference sequence). The CDR3: CASSMGLAGTYEQYF. As DNA, the CDR3 is TGTGCCAGTAGTATGGGACTAGCGGGGACCTACGAGCAGTACTTC.

This clonotype was picked up a small number of times. V gene TRBV28 combines with J gene TRBJ2-3; D might be TRBD2 (6 bases). The CDR3 covers 13 residues. Germline CDR1 MDHEN, CDR2 SYDVKM. The V end lost 6 bases, the J end lost 6 bases, and 13 bases lay between the germline ends. The CDR3, as DNA: TGTGCCAGCAGGGGGACTGGCCGGGATACGCAGTATTTT. Translation: CASRGTGRDTQYF. The complete variable domain, with remaining parts taken from reference TRBV28 and TRBJ2-3, reads DVKVTQSSRYLVKRTGEKVFLECVQDMDHENMFWYRQDPGLGLRLIYFSYDVKMKEKGDIPEGYSVSREKKERFSLILESASTNQTSMYLCASRGTGRDTQYFGPGTRLTVL.

This clonotype was detected many times. This chain joins TRBV13 and TRBJ2-7; weak D call: TRBD2 (5 bases). The V end was cut by 8 bases, the J end by 4 bases, with 12 bases between. CDR1 is PRHDT and CDR2 is FYEKMQ in the germline V gene (reference sequence). This CDR3 is 12 amino acids long. The CDR3 reads CASQVGKYEQYF. As DNA, the CDR3 is TGTGCCAGCCAAGTCGGGAAGTACGAGCAGTACTTC.

V usage is TRBV28 and J usage is TRBJ1-5; D not certain. Looked up from germline, CDR1 is MDHEN and CDR2 is SYDVKM. Trimming pared 3 bases from V and 0 bases from J, leaving 12 bases between. CDR3 length: 16 residues. CDR3 in amino acids: CASSFGTVGSNQPQHF. The CDR3 DNA reads as TGTGCCAGCAGTTTCGGAACAGTTGGTAGCAATCAGCCCCAGCATTTT. The complete variable domain, with remaining parts taken from reference TRBV28 and TRBJ1-5, reads DVKVTQSSRYLVKRTGEKVFLECVQDMDHENMFWYRQDPGLGLRLIYFSYDVKMKEKGDIPEGYSVSREKKERFSLILESASTNQTSMYLCASSFGTVGSNQPQHFGDGTRLSIL.

As to this clonotype: Possible read error: a much larger clone is one base away. The J gene is TRBJ2-1, the V gene TRBV6-2 or TRBV6-3, with a tentative D call TRBD2 (5 bases). Germline loops: CDR1 MNHEY, CDR2 SVGEGT. Trimming pared 4 bases from V and 8 bases from J, leaving 15 bases between. The CDR3 length is 14 residues. The CDR3 nucleotides are TGTGCCAGCAGTTTGGGGAGACCCTATGATGAGCAGTTCTTC. This sequence encodes CASSLGRPYDEQFF.

Only a few counts were recorded for this clonotype. The rearrangement joins TRBV7-2 to TRBJ2-7; 7 bases match TRBD1. Germline values: CDR1 SGHTA, CDR2 FQGNSA. This CDR3 region has 13 residues. Trimming took 4 bases from V and 5 from J; bases not matched to a gene: 5. CDR3 in DNA: TGTGCCAGCAGCTGGAGGACAGGCGACGAGCAGTACTTC. This translates into CASSWRTGDEQYF.

This clonotype came up once. The V call is TRBV24-1, the J call TRBJ2-2; 9 bases agree with TRBD2. The germline gives CDR1 KGHDR, CDR2 SFDVKD. This CDR3 is built from 18 residues. The trim removed 1 base at V and 7 bases at J, leaving 12 bases unmatched. The CDR3 region has the DNA TGTGCCACCAGTGATTTCCGCGGCGGGAGGGCCGTGGTCGGGGAGCTGTTTTTT. Residues: CATSDFRGGRAVVGELFF.

The V call is TRBV7-3, the J call TRBJ2-1, with 7 bases fitting TRBD2. CDR1 SGHTA and CDR2 FQGTGA come from the germline V gene. This CDR3 region has 14 residues. With V trimmed by 2 bases and J by 7 bases, 5 bases remained unmatched. The CDR3 coding sequence is TGTGCCAGCAGCTTATCCGGGAGGTCGAATGAGCAGTTCTTC. Protein: CASSLSGRSNEQFF.

This sequence joins TRBV7-9 and TRBJ1-5, with 7 positions matching TRBD1. V trimming: 4 bases; J trimming: 2 bases; junction bases outside the gene matches: 11. In germline, CDR1 is SEHNR, CDR2 FQNEAQ (reference sequence). The CDR3 runs to 17 residues. In DNA, the CDR3 is TGTGCCAGCAGCTCGGGTAACAGGGGTGAGGGCAATCAGCCCCAGCATTTT. It specifies CASSSGNRGEGNQPQHF.

This clonotype showed up just a few times. The chain has TRBV7-2 and TRBJ2-7; D not resolved. CDR1 and CDR2 from the germline V gene are SGHTA and FQGNSA. This CDR3 spans 14 amino acids. Trimming removed 0 bases at V and 2 bases at J, with 8 bases between. The CDR3 sequence: CASSLAGNPYEQYF. CDR3 DNA sequence: TGTGCCAGCAGCTTAGCGGGAAATCCCTACGAGCAGTACTTC.